A selection of T cell receptor beta chains follows, all from one sample in a study of graft-versus-host responses after intestinal transplantation. Using immunoSEQ multiplex PCR, the repertoire was profiled, and TCRdb retains in-frame clones only, with some absent. Of approximately 23,000 clones in the sample, just under 45% were seen once. Sequenced here: alloreactive CD8+ T cells from a mixed lymphocyte reaction culture, sampled before transplantation. The receptors shown here come from a human patient who was an organ donor for intestinal transplantation. Each CDR3 is given with its conserved first and last residue. Fields, in order: V gene, clone size, CDR3 length, J gene, D gene, CDR3 DNA, CDR3 protein. The D gene is left open where the match is weak. The size of a clone is reported for some rows only, either as once, few or many, or as a class for expanded clones.

>TRBV10-3|.|15|TRBJ2-3|TRBD2
TGTGCCATCAGGGGACTAGCGGGAGTACCAGATACGCAGTATTTT
CAIRGLAGVPDTQYF
>TRBV4-1|medium-sized|14|TRBJ2-3|.
TGCGCCAGCAGCCTGCAACTAGAAAGAGATACGCAGTATTTT
CASSLQLERDTQYF
>TRBV15|.|13|TRBJ2-7|.
TGTGCCACCAGCAGAGCGTATGGGCCCGAGCAGTACTTC
CATSRAYGPEQYF
>TRBV4-1|.|18|TRBJ2-1|.
TGCGCCAGCAGCCAAGATGAGGATTGGGGATCTGGATACAATGAGCAGTTCTTC
CASSQDEDWGSGYNEQFF
>TRBV5-4|few|15|TRBJ2-7|.
TGTGCCAGCAGCTTGGAGGCAGGGTCGTTGGGCGAGCAGTACTTC
CASSLEAGSLGEQYF
>TRBV6-5|.|14|TRBJ1-1|TRBD1
TGTGCCAGCAGACGGACAGGCGGGGGCACTGAAGCTTTCTTT
CASRRTGGGTEAFF
>TRBV6-1|.|14|TRBJ1-2|TRBD1
TGTGCCAGCAGTGAGTTGAACAGGGGATATGGCTACACCTTC
CASSELNRGYGYTF
>TRBV30|.|12|TRBJ2-5|TRBD1
TGTGCCTGGGAAGGACAGGGTGGGACCCAGTACTTC
CAWEGQGGTQYF
>TRBV7-9|.|14|TRBJ2-1|.
TGTGCCAGCAGCTTAACGTTTGGCGGGATAGAGCAGTTCTTC
CASSLTFGGIEQFF
>TRBV7-4|.|18|TRBJ2-1|TRBD2
TGTGCCAGCAGCTTAATCAGTAGCGGGAGAGAATCCTACAATGAGCAGTTCTTC
CASSLISSGRESYNEQFF
>TRBV29-1|.|11|TRBJ2-3|.
TGCAGCGGGACGACGGAACATACGCAGTATTTT
CSGTTEHTQYF
>TRBV6-5|few|13|TRBJ2-1|.
TGTGCCAGCAGTTACGGAATGCGAAATGAGCAGTTCTTC
CASSYGMRNEQFF
>TRBV4-1|.|21|TRBJ2-1|TRBD2
TGCGCCAGCAGCCTTGATTCAGTGGGTTTGTGGAGGACTAGCGGGATCCATGAGCAGTTCTTC
CASSLDSVGLWRTSGIHEQFF
>TRBV6-1|.|13|TRBJ1-5|.
TGTGCCAGCAGGGAAAGAGGGTTTCAGCCCCAGCATTTT
CASRERGFQPQHF
>TRBV13|few|13|TRBJ2-3|.
TGTGCCAGCAGCTTAGGGCGGACAGATACGCAGTATTTT
CASSLGRTDTQYF
>TRBV5-4|.|14|TRBJ2-7|TRBD1
TGTGCCAGCAGCTCGGGACAGAGCTCCTACGAGCAGTACTTC
CASSSGQSSYEQYF